This record looks at one TCR beta chain sequence and its context. These data are taken from a study of blood T cell repertoires in COVID-19. Study details: T cells, B-cell-depleted T cells, or PBMCs provided the cDNA or gDNA that served as material.

This table comes from immunoSEQ multiplex PCR, and its TCRdb copy is limited to in-frame clones, with some not included. The sample carries around 71,000 clones, about 76% recorded once. The CDR3 length is 16 residues. Trimming at V came to 0 bases and at J to 4 bases, leaving 8 bases not matched to a gene. Germline loops: CDR1 SGHAT, CDR2 FQNNGV. This sequence was found in a woman over 75 with active or convalescent COVID-19. This chain links TRBV11-2 with TRBJ2-7; 8 nucleotides align to TRBD2. Sequencing was carried out using peripheral blood. The CDR3 is CASSLDSVAGQYEQYF. The CDR3 DNA reads as TGTGCCAGCAGCTTAGATAGCGTAGCGGGGCAATACGAGCAGTACTTC.